This entry lists 23 T cell receptor beta chains sequenced from one sample in a study of T-cell reconstitution after alpha-beta-depleted transplantation in children. Construction of the TCRbeta library involved unique molecular identifiers. One entry per CDR3 protein results from TCRdb running MiXCR on the PCR reads. The sample carries about 420,000 distinct CDR3 sequences, 15% to 20% recorded once. Sequenced material: PBMCs, mostly from graft donor cells, taken 360 days after TCRalphabeta/CD19-depleted stem cell transplant. These receptors all stem from a boy under two years old who had a stem cell transplant for Wiskott-Aldrich syndrome, so the T cells may come from the graft donor.

This clonotype appeared many times. This chain joins TRBV12-3 or TRBV12-4 and TRBJ2-1, with TRBD2 matching 12 bases. The CDR3 is 15 residues long. V lost 5 bases to trimming and J lost 9 bases; unmatched junction nucleotides: 8. CDR3 residues: CASSLLAGGSGEQFF. Written as DNA, the CDR3 is TGTGCCAGCAGTCTCCTAGCGGGAGGGTCGGGTGAGCAGTTCTTC.

The chain uses TRBV12-3 or TRBV12-4 and TRBJ2-2; D might be TRBD1 or TRBD2, each matching 5 bases. V was shortened by 6 bases and J by 0 bases, with 17 bases between the two germline ends. CDR3 size: 17 residues. The CDR3 nucleotides are TGTGCCAGCAGCCCCCACCGGGACGAACCGAACACCGGGGAGCTGTTTTTT. Encoded protein: CASSPHRDEPNTGELFF.

This clonotype was counted a few times. The chain is built from TRBV7-8 and TRBJ2-2, with TRBD2 matching 7 bases. Germline CDR1 SGHVS, CDR2 FQNEAQ. The CDR3 loop spans 13 amino acids. V lost 5 bases and J lost 10; bases outside the gene matches: 7. CDR3 in amino acids: CASSRRGNAELFF. The DNA for the CDR3 is TGTGCCAGCAGCCGGCGGGGGAACGCGGAGCTGTTTTTT.

V usage is TRBV10-3 and J usage is TRBJ2-3, with 8 bases that match TRBD2. CDR3 length equals 14 residues. The junction had 6 bases not matched to a gene; V was cut back by 8 bases and J by 2 bases. Germline-derived CDR1 and CDR2 are ENHRY and SYGVKD. DNA of the CDR3: TGTGCCATCGGGCGGGAGGAGTACACAGATACGCAGTATTTT. Its protein is CAIGREEYTDTQYF.

This clonotype was seen a handful of times. This rearrangement joins TRBV7-2 to TRBJ2-1, with TRBD2 as a possible D gene (5 bases). V gave up 5 bases and J gave up 2 bases, with 16 bases separating them. The germline V gene has CDR1 SGHTA and CDR2 FQGNSA. The CDR3 spans 16 residues. The CDR3 here is CASSARGASPYNEQFF. CDR3 DNA sequence: TGTGCCAGCAGCGCCAGAGGTGCTAGCCCCTACAATGAGCAGTTCTTC. Based on the CDR3 plus reference TRBV7-2 and TRBJ2-1, the full variable domain is GAGVSQSPSNKVTEKGKDVELRCDPISGHTALYWYRQSLGQGLEFLIYFQGNSAPDKSGLPSDRFSAERTGGSVSTLTIQRTQQEDSAVYLCASSARGASPYNEQFFGPGTRLTVL.

This clonotype was counted only a few times. This chain joins TRBV11-1 and TRBJ2-1; D is uncertain. Trimming removed 5 bases from V and 4 bases from J, with 33 bases in between. The CDR3 is made up of 21 amino acids. The germline gives CDR1 SGHAT, CDR2 FQDESV (reference sequence). The CDR3 sequence is CASSIRSRRPTERELYNEQFF. CDR3 in DNA: TGTGCCAGCAGCATTAGGTCACGAAGGCCTACGGAACGCGAATTATACAATGAGCAGTTCTTC.

The chain recombines TRBV25-1 with TRBJ2-5; D assignment may be TRBD1 or TRBD2 (6 bases each). The CDR3 spans 16 residues. Germline CDR1 is MGHDK and CDR2 is SYGVNS. Trimming stripped 8 bases from V and 4 bases from J, with 23 bases between. The CDR3 DNA reads as TGTGCCAGCGGTGCACTGACCGGGGGCGGTGGAGAGACCCAGTACTTC. It encodes CASGALTGGGGETQYF.

The table lists this clonotype with a few counts. The CDR3 region is CSARLTGDSTEAFF. The CDR3, as DNA: TGCAGTGCTAGGCTAACCGGGGACAGCACTGAAGCTTTCTTT. The genes are TRBV20-1 and TRBJ1-1, with 7 bases fitting TRBD1. Trimming removed 3 bases from V and 4 bases from J; junction bases left unmatched: 8. CDR1 is DFQATT and CDR2 is SNEGSKA in the germline V gene (reference sequence). This CDR3 contains 14 residues.

This clonotype occurred a few times. The chain joins TRBV15 to TRBJ2-6; 8 bases agree with TRBD1. Germline V gene sequence: CDR1 LNHNV, CDR2 YYDKDF (reference sequence). The CDR3 has 18 amino acids. V lost 5 bases, J lost 0 bases, and 9 bases stayed unmatched. CDR3 residues: CATSVRTGFNSGANVLTF. Written as DNA, the CDR3 is TGTGCCACCAGCGTAAGGACAGGGTTTAACTCTGGGGCCAACGTCCTGACTTTC. The complete variable domain, with remaining parts taken from reference TRBV15 and TRBJ2-6, reads DAMVIQNPRYQVTQFGKPVTLSCSQTLNHNVMYWYQQKSSQAPKLLFHYYDKDFNNEADTPDNFQSRRPNTSFCFLDIRSPGLGDTAMYLCATSVRTGFNSGANVLTFGAGSRLTVL.

This clonotype came up many times. This chain connects TRBV7-9 to TRBJ2-3; the match to TRBD2 covers 7 bases. Germline V gene sequence: CDR1 SEHNR, CDR2 FQNEAQ (reference sequence). The V segment lost 5 bases and the J segment 1 base; nucleotides outside the gene matches: 9. The CDR3 consists of 16 residues. In DNA, the CDR3 is TGTGCCAGCAGCCCCCTATCTAGCGGACGCACAGATACGCAGTATTTT. It codes for CASSPLSSGRTDTQYF.

The chain recombines TRBV29-1 with TRBJ2-1; 7 bases align to TRBD1. The CDR3 has 10 residues. Germline CDR1 is SQVTM and CDR2 is ANQGSEA. J gave up 13 bases and V 6 bases, and 6 bases lay outside the gene matches. CDR3 loop: CSVYTGEQFF. The DNA for the CDR3 is TGCAGCGTCTACACAGGGGAACAGTTCTTC.

This clonotype was found a few times. The chain links TRBV12-3 or TRBV12-4 to TRBJ2-2; TRBD1 might be the D (5 bases). The CDR3 consists of 14 residues. V lost 2 bases to trimming and J lost 3 bases, with 7 bases between them. The CDR3 coding sequence is TGTGCCAGCAGTTTAAGGGGTTACACCGGGGAGCTGTTTTTT. It encodes CASSLRGYTGELFF.

This clonotype was observed once. The chain combines TRBV7-8 with TRBJ2-1; 7 nucleotides agree with TRBD1. Losses at the gene ends were 1 base for V and 6 bases for J; bases not matched to a gene: 9. The CDR3 sequence is 16 residues long. CDR1 is SGHVS, CDR2 FQNEAQ, per germline. CDR3: CASSLGTGTERNEQFF. The CDR3 DNA follows: TGTGCCAGCAGCTTAGGAACCGGGACAGAACGCAATGAGCAGTTCTTC.

The J gene is TRBJ1-2, the V gene TRBV5-1, with TRBD1 as a possible D gene (5 bases). V lost 4 bases, J lost 6 bases, and 13 bases lay in between. Per germline, CDR1 SGHRS and CDR2 YFSETQ. CDR3 size: 13 residues. CDR3 coding DNA: TGCGCCAGCAGCGTGAGGGGAGAGGATGGCTACACCTTC. This sequence encodes CASSVRGEDGYTF.

The chain couples TRBV12-3 or TRBV12-4 to TRBJ2-1; 7 nucleotides line up with TRBD1. The CDR3 consists of 16 residues. V lost 5 bases and J lost 9; bases outside the gene matches: 16. The CDR3 sequence: CASSPTLRGRNGEQFF. For the CDR3, the DNA is TGTGCCAGCAGTCCAACGTTGAGGGGGCGAAATGGTGAGCAGTTCTTC.

The J gene is TRBJ2-1, the V gene TRBV5-1; the match to TRBD1 covers 7 bases. This CDR3 is 14 amino acids long. CDR1 is SGHRS, CDR2 YFSETQ, per germline. V gave up 1 base and J gave up 6 bases; unmatched junction bases: 4. CDR3 residues: CASSLRQGTNEQFF. As DNA, the CDR3 is TGCGCCAGCAGCTTGCGACAGGGTACCAATGAGCAGTTCTTC.

This clonotype showed up just a few times. The gene calls are TRBV6-5 and TRBJ2-1, with 12 bases matching TRBD2. In germline, CDR1 is MNHEY, CDR2 SVGAGI. J was trimmed by 10 bases and V by 4 bases; bases with no gene match: 8. This CDR3 contains 15 residues. The CDR3 is CASSSLAGGISEQFF. The CDR3 nucleotides are TGTGCCAGCAGTTCTCTAGCGGGAGGGATCAGCGAGCAGTTCTTC.

This chain uses TRBV10-3 with TRBJ2-7; D remains ambiguous. This CDR3 comprises 16 residues. Germline V lookup: CDR1 ENHRY, CDR2 SYGVKD. Trimming took 0 bases from V and 0 from J, leaving 12 bases between them. The CDR3 nucleotides read TGTGCCATCAGTGAGTCGGCCGGGTTCCCCTCCTACGAGCAGTACTTC. It codes for CAISESAGFPSYEQYF.

This chain connects TRBV9 to TRBJ2-7, with TRBD1 identical over 9 bases. Germline values: CDR1 SGDLS, CDR2 YYNGEE. The CDR3 loop spans 15 amino acids. The junction had 3 bases not matched to a gene; V was cut back by 2 bases and J by 0 bases. The CDR3 region has the DNA TGTGCCAGCAGCGTGGGGACAGGGAACTCCTACGAGCAGTACTTC. Translated, it gives CASSVGTGNSYEQYF.

This clonotype was seen only once. The chain has TRBV6-5 and TRBJ2-1; 7 bases fit TRBD2. This CDR3 comprises 19 residues. V lost 0 bases and J lost 2; bases outside the gene matches: 13. Per the germline V gene, CDR1 is MNHEY and CDR2 is SVGAGI. In DNA, the CDR3 is TGTGCCAGCAGTTACTCGGGGATTAAGCGGGGCGGAACCTACAATGAGCAGTTCTTC. This encodes CASSYSGIKRGGTYNEQFF.

The rearrangement links TRBV5-1 to TRBJ2-3, with D possibly matching TRBD1 (6 bases). V shed 4 bases and J shed 0 bases, with 15 bases lying between them. CDR1 SGHRS and CDR2 YFSETQ come from the germline V gene. The CDR3 runs 16 residues. The CDR3 loop reads CASSPLKQGSTDTQYF. The CDR3 DNA is TGCGCCAGCAGCCCGCTCAAGCAGGGGAGCACAGATACGCAGTATTTT.

This chain uses TRBV13 with TRBJ2-7; TRBD2 matches at 7 bases. The CDR3 consists of 15 residues. The junction had 13 bases not matched to a gene; V was cut back by 7 bases and J by 4 bases. Looked up from germline, CDR1 is PRHDT and CDR2 is FYEKMQ (reference sequence). The CDR3 region is CASTLGGTIVYEQYF. CDR3 sequence (DNA): TGTGCCAGCACCCTCGGGGGGACTATTGTTTACGAGCAGTACTTC.

The gene calls are TRBV15 and TRBJ2-7, with D maybe TRBD2 (6 bases). This CDR3 region has 15 residues. The germline V gene encodes CDR1 LNHNV and CDR2 YYDKDF (reference sequence). Trimming removed 2 bases from V and 0 bases from J, with 11 bases in between. The CDR3 DNA reads as TGTGCCACCAGCAGAATCAAGGGAGGCTCCTACGAGCAGTACTTC. This codes for CATSRIKGGSYEQYF.